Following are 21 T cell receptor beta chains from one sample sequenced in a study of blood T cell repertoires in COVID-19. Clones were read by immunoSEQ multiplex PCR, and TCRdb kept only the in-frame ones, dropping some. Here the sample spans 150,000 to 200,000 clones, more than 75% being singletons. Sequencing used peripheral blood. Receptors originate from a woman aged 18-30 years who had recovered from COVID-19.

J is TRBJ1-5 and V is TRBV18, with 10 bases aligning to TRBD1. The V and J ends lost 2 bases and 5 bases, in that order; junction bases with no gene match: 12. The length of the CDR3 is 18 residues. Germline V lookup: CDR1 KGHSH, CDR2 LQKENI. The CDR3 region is CASSPNVGGQGTDQPQHF. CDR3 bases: TGTGCCAGCTCACCAAACGTCGGGGGACAGGGGACGGATCAGCCCCAGCATTTT.

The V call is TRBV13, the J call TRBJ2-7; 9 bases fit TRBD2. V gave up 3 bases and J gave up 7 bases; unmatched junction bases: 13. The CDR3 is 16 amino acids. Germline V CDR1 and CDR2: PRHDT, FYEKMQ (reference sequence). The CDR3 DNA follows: TGTGCCAGCAGCTTTTCTAGCGGGACCCCAACGGGGGAGCAGTACGTC. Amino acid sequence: CASSFSSGTPTGEQYV.

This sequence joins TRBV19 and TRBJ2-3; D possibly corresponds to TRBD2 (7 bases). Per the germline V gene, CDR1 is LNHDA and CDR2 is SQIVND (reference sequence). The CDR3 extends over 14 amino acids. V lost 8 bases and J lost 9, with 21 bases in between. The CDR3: CASRSGGTQGTQYF. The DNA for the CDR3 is TGTGCCAGTCGGTCGGGGGGCACCCAGGGGACGCAGTATTTT.

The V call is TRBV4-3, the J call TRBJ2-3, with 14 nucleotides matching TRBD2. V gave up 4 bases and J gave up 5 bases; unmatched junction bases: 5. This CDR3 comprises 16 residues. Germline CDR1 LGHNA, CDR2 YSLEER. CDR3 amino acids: CASSLGLAGVEDTQYF. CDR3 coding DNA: TGCGCCAGCAGCCTGGGACTAGCGGGGGTGGAAGATACGCAGTATTTT.

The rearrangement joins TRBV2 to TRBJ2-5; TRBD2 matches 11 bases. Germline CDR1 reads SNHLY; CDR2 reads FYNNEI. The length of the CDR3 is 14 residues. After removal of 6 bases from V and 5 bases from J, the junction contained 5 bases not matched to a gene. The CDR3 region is CASRLAGGPETQYF. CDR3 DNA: TGTGCCAGCAGGCTAGCGGGGGGCCCCGAGACCCAGTACTTC.

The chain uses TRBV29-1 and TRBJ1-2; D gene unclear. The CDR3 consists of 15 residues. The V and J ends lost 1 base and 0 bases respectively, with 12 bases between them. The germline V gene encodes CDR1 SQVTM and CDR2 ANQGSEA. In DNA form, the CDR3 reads TGCAGCGTTGAAGGGTCGTTCGGGGCTAACTATGGCTACACCTTC. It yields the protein CSVEGSFGANYGYTF.

Written as DNA, the CDR3 is TGTGCCAGCAGCTTAGGGGCAGGGGCGGACGAGCAGTACTTC. Encoded protein: CASSLGAGADEQYF. V is TRBV7-3 and J is TRBJ2-7, with a possible D match to TRBD1 (6 bases). V lost 2 bases to trimming and J lost 5 bases, with 13 bases between them. CDR1 is SGHTA and CDR2 is FQGTGA in the germline V gene. This CDR3 comprises 14 residues. Full variable domain (outside the CDR3, taken from reference TRBV7-3 and TRBJ2-7): GAGVSQTPSNKVTEKGKYVELRCDPISGHTALYWYRQSLGQGPEFLIYFQGTGAADDSGLPNDRFFAVRPEGSVSTLKIQRTERGDSAVYLCASSLGAGADEQYFGPGTRLTVT.

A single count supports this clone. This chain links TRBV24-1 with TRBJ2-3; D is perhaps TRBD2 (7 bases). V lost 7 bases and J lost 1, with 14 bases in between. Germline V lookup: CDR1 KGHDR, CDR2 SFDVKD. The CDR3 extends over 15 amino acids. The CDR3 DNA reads TGTGCCACCAGCGGGGGGCAGTCGGGCACAGATACGCAGTATTTT. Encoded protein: CATSGGQSGTDTQYF.

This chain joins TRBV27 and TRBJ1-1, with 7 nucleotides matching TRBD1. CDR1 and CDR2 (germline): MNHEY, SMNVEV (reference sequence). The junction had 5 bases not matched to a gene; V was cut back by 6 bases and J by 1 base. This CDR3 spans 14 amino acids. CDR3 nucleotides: TGTGCCAGCAGCCCTCGGACAGGGAACACTGAAGCTTTCTTT. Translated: CASSPRTGNTEAFF.

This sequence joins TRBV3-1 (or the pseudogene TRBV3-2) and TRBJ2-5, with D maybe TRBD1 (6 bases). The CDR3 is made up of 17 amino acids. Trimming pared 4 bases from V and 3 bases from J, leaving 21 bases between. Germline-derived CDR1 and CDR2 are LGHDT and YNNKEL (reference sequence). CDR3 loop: CASSRQRERTAEETQYF. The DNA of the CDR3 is TGTGCCAGCAGCCGACAAAGGGAACGGACAGCCGAAGAGACCCAGTACTTC.

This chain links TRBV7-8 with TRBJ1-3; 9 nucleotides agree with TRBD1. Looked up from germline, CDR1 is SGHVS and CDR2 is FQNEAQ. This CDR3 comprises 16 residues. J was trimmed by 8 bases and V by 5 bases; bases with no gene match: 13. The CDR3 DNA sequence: TGTGCCAGCAGCGCCCTCCTCGGGACAGGGACGGACACCATATATTTT. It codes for CASSALLGTGTDTIYF.

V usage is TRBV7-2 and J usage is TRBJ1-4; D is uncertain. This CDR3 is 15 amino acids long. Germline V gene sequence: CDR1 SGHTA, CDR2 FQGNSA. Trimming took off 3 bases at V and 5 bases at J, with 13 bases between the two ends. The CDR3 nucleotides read TGTGCCAGCAGCTTCCGAGGGAGCCAGAATGAAAAACTGTTTTTT. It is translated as CASSFRGSQNEKLFF.

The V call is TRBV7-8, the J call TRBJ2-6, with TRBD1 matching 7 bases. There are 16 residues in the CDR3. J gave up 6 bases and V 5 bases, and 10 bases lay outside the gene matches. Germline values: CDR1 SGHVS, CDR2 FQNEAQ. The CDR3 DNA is TGTGCCAGCAGCAGAGGGACAGCCCGTGCGGCCAACGTCCTGACTTTC. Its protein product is CASSRGTARAANVLTF.

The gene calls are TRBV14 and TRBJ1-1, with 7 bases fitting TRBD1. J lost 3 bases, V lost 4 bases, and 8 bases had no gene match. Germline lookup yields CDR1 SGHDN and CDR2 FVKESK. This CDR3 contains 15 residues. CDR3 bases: TGTGCCAGCAGCCCACATCAGGGGGGACACACTGAAGCTTTCTTT. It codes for CASSPHQGGHTEAFF.

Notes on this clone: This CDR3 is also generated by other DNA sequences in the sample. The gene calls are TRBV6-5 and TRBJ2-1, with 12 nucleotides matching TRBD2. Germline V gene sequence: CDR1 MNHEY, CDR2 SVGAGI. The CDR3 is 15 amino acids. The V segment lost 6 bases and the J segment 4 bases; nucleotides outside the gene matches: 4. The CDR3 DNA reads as TGTGCCAGCAGGGCACTAGCGGGGGGTTACAATGAGCAGTTCTTC. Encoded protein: CASRALAGGYNEQFF.

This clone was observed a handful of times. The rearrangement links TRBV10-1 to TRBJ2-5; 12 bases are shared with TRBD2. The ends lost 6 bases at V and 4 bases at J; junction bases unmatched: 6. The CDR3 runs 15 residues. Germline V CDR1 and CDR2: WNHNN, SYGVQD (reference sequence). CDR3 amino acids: CASRRLAGVRETQYF. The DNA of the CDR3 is TGCGCCAGCAGAAGACTAGCGGGAGTACGAGAGACCCAGTACTTC.

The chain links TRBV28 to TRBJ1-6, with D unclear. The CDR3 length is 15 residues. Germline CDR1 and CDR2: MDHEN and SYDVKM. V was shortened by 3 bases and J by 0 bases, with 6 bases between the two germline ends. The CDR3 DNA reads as TGTGCCAGCAGTTTGAGGAGCTCCTATAATTCACCCCTCCACTTT. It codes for CASSLRSSYNSPLHF.

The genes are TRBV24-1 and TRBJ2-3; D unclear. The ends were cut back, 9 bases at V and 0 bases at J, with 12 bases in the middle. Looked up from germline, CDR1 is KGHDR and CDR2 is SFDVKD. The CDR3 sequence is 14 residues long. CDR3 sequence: CATGGGASTDTQYF. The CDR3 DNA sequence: TGTGCCACCGGCGGCGGCGCCAGCACAGATACGCAGTATTTT.

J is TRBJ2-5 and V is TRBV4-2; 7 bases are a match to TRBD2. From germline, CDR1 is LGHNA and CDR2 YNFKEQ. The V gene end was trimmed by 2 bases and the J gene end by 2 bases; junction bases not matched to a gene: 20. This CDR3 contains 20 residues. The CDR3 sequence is CASSQLSLGEREGRQETQYF. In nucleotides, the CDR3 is TGTGCCAGCAGCCAACTTTCATTGGGTGAGAGGGAGGGCCGGCAAGAGACCCAGTACTTC.

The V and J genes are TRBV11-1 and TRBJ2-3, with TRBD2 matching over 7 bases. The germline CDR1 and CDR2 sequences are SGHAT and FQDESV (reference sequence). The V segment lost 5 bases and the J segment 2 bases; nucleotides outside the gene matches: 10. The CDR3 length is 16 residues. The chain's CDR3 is CASSPRTRGNTDTQYF. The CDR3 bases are TGTGCCAGCAGCCCAAGGACTAGGGGAAACACAGATACGCAGTATTTT.

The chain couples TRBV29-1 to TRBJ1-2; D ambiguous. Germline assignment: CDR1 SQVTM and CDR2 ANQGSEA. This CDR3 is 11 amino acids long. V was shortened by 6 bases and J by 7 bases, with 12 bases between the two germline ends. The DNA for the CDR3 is TGCAGCGTCAGAGCGGGTACTGGCTACACCTTC. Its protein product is CSVRAGTGYTF.